The following is a T cell receptor beta chain sequence with its context. Clones were read by immunoSEQ multiplex PCR, and TCRdb kept only the in-frame ones, dropping some. The sample includes 30,000 or so clones, 70% to 85% of them seen just once. The data belong to a study of OX40 agonist ivuxolimab in advanced cancers. Study information: Patients undergoing dose escalation presented with hepatocellular carcinoma, melanoma, renal cell or head and neck cancer.

Per the germline V gene, CDR1 is SGHRS and CDR2 is YFSETQ. Trimming took off 4 bases at V and 0 bases at J, with 14 bases between the two ends. The CDR3 covers 16 residues. The source is an adult with an advanced solid tumor such as melanoma, head and neck, liver or kidney cancer. The genes are TRBV5-1 and TRBJ1-3; D is ambiguous. The sample here was CD4+ or CD8+ T cells sorted from blood, taken in a trial of the OX40 agonist ivuxolimab. Here the CDR3 reads CASSLKTLSSGNTIYF. CDR3 nucleotide sequence: TGCGCCAGCAGCCTGAAGACGTTGAGCTCTGGAAACACCATATATTTT.